A selection of T cell receptor beta chains follows, all from one sample in a study of shared clonotypes between healthy human individuals. Repertoires were generated with immunoSEQ multiplex PCR, while TCRdb's copy carries only in-frame clones and drops some. The table lists around 750,000 clones, less than 85% of them singletons. Sequencing used memory CD4+ T cells sorted from blood. The receptors stem from a woman aged 25-40 years in good health. CDR3s include the opening cysteine and the closing phenylalanine or tryptophan. Each record gives: D gene, V gene, J gene, clone size, CDR3 DNA, CDR3 protein. A D gene is named only where the DNA matches it firmly. Clone size is given for some rows only: seen once, a few or many times, or a class if the clone is expanded.

NA	TRBV6-1	TRBJ2-3	NA	TGTGCCAGCAGCTCATCCCTAGCAGATACGCAGTATTTT	CASSSSLADTQYF
NA	TRBV30	TRBJ1-3	NA	TGTGCCTGGACCCGAGGGCCTGGAAACACCATATATTTT	CAWTRGPGNTIYF
NA	TRBV5-1	TRBJ1-1	few	TGCGCCAGCAGCCGGACAACCCTCGGGGCTGAAGCTTTCTTT	CASSRTTLGAEAFF
NA	TRBV9	TRBJ1-2	NA	TGTGCCAGCAGCGTAGTCAGGGAGAGTCAAGGCTACACCTTC	CASSVVRESQGYTF
NA	TRBV4-1	TRBJ1-5	NA	TGCGCCAGCAGCCTTCGGGACGCCGAACAGCCCCAGCATTTT	CASSLRDAEQPQHF
NA	TRBV5-1	TRBJ1-3	NA	TGCGCCAGCAGCTTGGGGACTGAAGAGGGTTTTGGAAACACCATATATTTT	CASSLGTEEGFGNTIYF
TRBD2	TRBV18	TRBJ2-7	NA	TGTGCCAGCTCACCAGGGGCGGGAGCCGCCTACGAGCAGTACTTC	CASSPGAGAAYEQYF
TRBD1	TRBV28	TRBJ1-4	NA	TGTGCCAGCAGTTTAGTTGGCAGGGGGATAGTAGACGAAAAACTGTTTTTT	CASSLVGRGIVDEKLFF
TRBD2	TRBV15	TRBJ2-1	few	TGTGCCACCAGCAGAACAACGACTAGCGGGAGCGGCAATGAGCAGTTCTTC	CATSRTTTSGSGNEQFF
NA	TRBV11-2	TRBJ1-1	NA	TGTGCCAGCAGCCTCCGATGGCTTCGGGGGACTGAAGCTTTCTTT	CASSLRWLRGTEAFF
TRBD2	TRBV27	TRBJ2-2	NA	TGTGCCAGCATCGGCTCGGCGACTAGCGACACTCCGCCCGCGAACACCGGGGAGCTGTTTTTT	CASIGSATSDTPPANTGELFF
NA	TRBV7-8	TRBJ1-5	NA	TGTGCCAGCAGCTTTTCCGGGGGCAATCAGCCCCAGCATTTT	CASSFSGGNQPQHF
NA	TRBV9	TRBJ2-2	NA	TGTGCCAGCAGCGTAACGGGAACCGGGGAGCTGTTTTTT	CASSVTGTGELFF
TRBD1	TRBV5-1	TRBJ1-1	NA	TGCGCCAGCAGCTTAAGGACAGGGGGAATGAACACTGAAGCTTTCTTT	CASSLRTGGMNTEAFF
NA	TRBV6-1	TRBJ1-1	once	TGTGCCAGCAGTCATCAGGGAGACACTGAAGCTTTCTTT	CASSHQGDTEAFF
NA	TRBV10-3	TRBJ2-3	few	TGTGCCATCCGATTAGCGGGCACAGATACGCAGTATTTT	CAIRLAGTDTQYF
TRBD1	TRBV2	TRBJ1-5	NA	TGTGCCAGCAGCCTACAGGGGCGGTTCCAGCCCCAGCATTTT	CASSLQGRFQPQHF
NA	TRBV19	TRBJ2-6	NA	TGTGCCAGTAGTAGCTCAGGGGTAGGAACTGGGGCCAACGTCCTGACTTTC	CASSSSGVGTGANVLTF
TRBD1	TRBV10-2	TRBJ2-4	NA	TGCGCCAGCAGTGAGTCGACAGGGGGGAACATTCAGTACTTC	CASSESTGGNIQYF
NA	TRBV6-4	TRBJ2-7	many	TGTGCCAGCAGTGACTCGGATGAAGGCGAGCAGTACTTC	CASSDSDEGEQYF
NA	TRBV6-1	TRBJ1-5	NA	TGTGCCAGCAGTGATGGCCCGGGGGCTCATCAGCCCCAGCATTTT	CASSDGPGAHQPQHF
NA	TRBV18	TRBJ2-7	few	TGTGCCAGCTCACCGGGACACTCCTACGAGCAGTACTTC	CASSPGHSYEQYF
TRBD2	TRBV2	TRBJ2-1	NA	TGTGCCAGCAGGGAACTAGCGGGAATCAACAATGAGCAGTTCTTC	CASRELAGINNEQFF
NA	TRBV11-2	TRBJ2-7	NA	TGTGCCAGCAGCTTACAGGCCCTGGGGCTTTACGAGCAGTACTTC	CASSLQALGLYEQYF
NA	TRBV2	TRBJ2-2	once	TGTGCCAGCAGTTCTCGGACGGCTAACACCGGGGAGCTGTTTTTT	CASSSRTANTGELFF
NA	TRBV28	TRBJ1-1	few	TGTGCCAGCAGTTCGGCAGGGCGTTTTCCGAACACTGAAGCTTTCTTT	CASSSAGRFPNTEAFF
NA	TRBV7-9	TRBJ1-1	once	TGTGCCAGCAGCTTAGGTGAGGGGCGCGGAGCTTTCTTT	CASSLGEGRGAFF
NA	TRBV19	TRBJ2-1	NA	TGTGCCAGTAGTGAGGGTGAGCAGTTCTTC	CASSEGEQFF
NA	TRBV25-1	TRBJ1-1	NA	TGTGCCAGTGTAGACAGACTGAACACTGAAGCTTTCTTT	CASVDRLNTEAFF
NA	TRBV25-1	TRBJ2-2	NA	TGTGCCAGCAGTGACTCCAATTGGGGGACCGGGGAGCTGTTTTTT	CASSDSNWGTGELFF
NA	TRBV10-1	TRBJ2-3	NA	TGCGCCAGCAGTCGAGCGGTTAGCACAGATACGCAGTATTTT	CASSRAVSTDTQYF
NA	TRBV2	TRBJ1-3	NA	TGTGCCAGCAGTGTTTTGGGAAACACCATATATTTT	CASSVLGNTIYF
NA	TRBV5-5	TRBJ2-4	NA	TGTGCCAGCACCCCAGGGAGCATTCAGTACTTC	CASTPGSIQYF
TRBD1	TRBV2	TRBJ2-5	NA	TGTGCCAGCAGTGACCCGGGACAGGGGTCCGGGGAGACCCAGTACTTC	CASSDPGQGSGETQYF
NA	TRBV6-6	TRBJ2-4	NA	TGTGCCAGCATCGGATGGGGCGACTACGGCAAAAACATTCAGTACTTC	CASIGWGDYGKNIQYF
NA	TRBV5-1	TRBJ1-3	few	TGCGCCAGCACCCTAGGAGGGTCTGGAAACACCATATATTTT	CASTLGGSGNTIYF
NA	TRBV6-1	TRBJ1-1	NA	TGTGCCAGCAGAGAGCTAAAACTGAGGGGTACTGAAGCTTTCTTT	CASRELKLRGTEAFF
NA	TRBV6-6	TRBJ2-7	NA	TGTGCCAGCACCTACGGGGAAGCTTCCTACGAGCAGTACTTC	CASTYGEASYEQYF
NA	TRBV21-1	TRBJ2-3	many	TGTGCCAGCAGCAACTACCGGGACACGGATACGCAGTATTTT	CASSNYRDTDTQYF
NA	TRBV30	TRBJ2-7	few	TGTGCCTGGACTAAAGCCGACTCTTTTCACGGGGAGCAGTACTTC	CAWTKADSFHGEQYF
NA	TRBV19	TRBJ2-1	NA	TGTGCCAGTAGTCCTCCCGGTTTGAATGAGCAGTTCTTC	CASSPPGLNEQFF
TRBD1	TRBV6-1	TRBJ1-2	NA	TGTGCCAGCAGTGAGCCTGGACAGGGTATGGGCGGTGGCTACACCTTC	CASSEPGQGMGGGYTF
TRBD2	TRBV5-1	TRBJ2-1	once	TGCGCCAGTGGACTAGCGGTCGGTTATGAGCAGTTCTTC	CASGLAVGYEQFF
NA	TRBV6-1	TRBJ2-7	NA	TGTGCCAGCAGCGGTATCGGGGTAAGGGGCGAGCAGTACTTC	CASSGIGVRGEQYF
TRBD2	TRBV4-1	TRBJ2-1	once	TGCGCCAGCAGCCAAGGTTCCGGGACTAAATACAATGAGCAGTTCTTC	CASSQGSGTKYNEQFF
TRBD2	TRBV28	TRBJ2-3	NA	TGTGCCAGCAGTTCCCTCGGACTAGCGGGAGAAGTCACAGATACGCAGTATTTT	CASSSLGLAGEVTDTQYF
NA	TRBV27	TRBJ2-2	NA	TGTGCCAGCAGCTCGGGACTTGGCGCCGGGGAGCTGTTTTTT	CASSSGLGAGELFF
NA	TRBV7-9	TRBJ1-4	NA	TGTGCCAGACAGGGACTCGGAACTGCAACTAATGAAAAACTGTTTTTT	CARQGLGTATNEKLFF
NA	TRBV19	TRBJ1-5	NA	TGTGCCAGTAGTGTTGAACAGGGACTTAGCAATCAGCCCCAGCATTTT	CASSVEQGLSNQPQHF
NA	TRBV11-2	TRBJ2-2	NA	TGTGCCAGCAGCCCCCGAGGTGGGTTTAACGCGAACACCGGGGAGCTGTTTTTT	CASSPRGGFNANTGELFF
TRBD2	TRBV5-1	TRBJ2-3	NA	TGCGCCAGCAGCTTGTTAGGACCCAGAGCGGGCGGGGGGGCAGATACGCAGTATTTT	CASSLLGPRAGGGADTQYF
TRBD1	TRBV19	TRBJ2-1	NA	TGTGCCAGTAGTATGGGCAGGGGGCCTGGCAATGAGCAGTTCTTC	CASSMGRGPGNEQFF
NA	TRBV5-1	TRBJ2-5	NA	TGCGCCAGCAGCTTGGGACAACAGCAAGAGACCCAGTACTTC	CASSLGQQQETQYF
NA	TRBV11-3	TRBJ2-1	few	TGTGCCAGCAGCACAGGGAATTCCTACAATGAGCAGTTCTTC	CASSTGNSYNEQFF
NA	TRBV5-4	TRBJ2-1	NA	TGTGCCAGCAGCTTTTTTAGTAGCGACCGATTGCCGTCGAGTGAGCAGTTCTTC	CASSFFSSDRLPSSEQFF
NA	TRBV28	TRBJ1-1	few	TGTGCCAGCAGTTTACGGGACCGCAACACTGAAGCTTTCTTT	CASSLRDRNTEAFF
NA	TRBV5-1	TRBJ1-4	NA	TGCGCCAGCAGTCGGCAGGGGAAGGATGAAAAACTGTTTTTT	CASSRQGKDEKLFF